Described below is a single T cell receptor beta chain sequence and its context. What it recognizes is unknown. This sample was included in a study of T cell repertoires in cytomegalovirus infection. Study summary: Use of recently identified HLA-C-restricted and well-studied HLA-B-restricted CMV epitopes was part of the study. CMV infection plus the matching HLA type was flagged by public TCR beta signatures. Study-wide findings and caveats: What dominated the ex vivo response were HLA-C-restricted CMV-specific TCR beta clonotypes. Identification of carriers of CMV plus the relevant HLA was performed using cumulative public TCR beta family frequency.

Via MiXCR, TCRdb re-called the reads, giving one row per CDR3 protein. The data hold about 740,000 distinct CDR3 sequences, with around 32% observed a single time. The CDR3 loop spans 13 amino acids. CDR1 and CDR2 from the germline V gene are MNHEY and SMNVEV (reference sequence). The V segment lost 6 bases and the J segment 8 bases; nucleotides outside the gene matches: 7. The chain has TRBV27 and TRBJ1-5, with 7 bases matching TRBD1. The sequencing here drew on cultured PBMCs, taken from culture after CMV antigen stimulation. The clonotype was recovered from a human donor in good health (CMV status not recorded). Some clones in this sample may be carry-over from other donors' samples. The CDR3 here is CASRGQRPEPQHF. The CDR3 DNA reads TGTGCCAGCAGGGGACAGCGACCGGAGCCCCAGCATTTT.